This passage covers 2 T cell receptor beta chains from one sample sequenced in a study of cytomegalovirus exposure and HLA in healthy donors. The PCR had 60 Vbeta and 13 Jbeta primers. This table comes from immunoSEQ multiplex PCR, and its TCRdb copy is limited to in-frame clones, with some not included. Among over 110,000 clones, 75% to 85% were seen once, and the ten largest hold 3.1%. The sample taken for sequencing was PBMCs. The origin of the receptors is a female donor in good health and CMV-seronegative.

The V gene is TRBV28, the J gene TRBJ1-5; tentatively, D is TRBD1 (6 bases). V was cut by 3 bases and J by 2 bases, with 14 bases left in between. The CDR3 runs to 16 residues. Germline V gives CDR1 MDHEN, CDR2 SYDVKM. The CDR3 spells CASSFGRGRGNQPQHF. CDR3 DNA sequence: TGTGCCAGCAGTTTTGGTAGGGGGAGGGGCAATCAGCCCCAGCATTTT.

The rearrangement uses TRBV7-3 and TRBJ2-5, with 13 bases fitting TRBD2. The CDR3 extends over 16 amino acids. J gave up 2 bases and V 4 bases, and 4 bases lay outside the gene matches. Per the germline V gene, CDR1 is SGHTA and CDR2 is FQGTGA. CDR3 sequence: CASSSGLAGFQETQYF. DNA for the CDR3: TGTGCCAGCAGCTCGGGACTAGCGGGGTTTCAAGAGACCCAGTACTTC. The variable domain in full, with the rest retrieved from reference TRBV7-3 and TRBJ2-5, is GAGVSQTPSNKVTEKGKYVELRCDPISGHTALYWYRQSLGQGPEFLIYFQGTGAADDSGLPNDRFFAVRPEGSVSTLKIQRTERGDSAVYLCASSSGLAGFQETQYFGPGTRLLVL.